A selection of T cell receptor beta chains follows, all from one sample in a study of radiation and T cells in renal cell carcinoma. Sequencing was performed with immunoSEQ multiplex PCR; in TCRdb, only in-frame clones are kept and a portion is missing. The table lists approximately 170,000 clones, roughly 90% of them singletons, with over 9% in the top ten. The sequencing used blood, collected from a patient whose treatment included radiotherapy and nephrectomy. The receptors here all came from a woman aged 45-60 years with renal cell carcinoma. CDR3s include the opening cysteine and the closing phenylalanine or tryptophan. The order of the fields is clone size, J gene, D gene, V gene, CDR3 DNA, CDR3 protein. D genes are given only for firm matches. Clone size, where shown, is once, few, many, or a class for clones that have expanded.

clone size: -; J gene: TRBJ1-5; D gene: -; V gene: TRBV19; CDR3 DNA: TGTGCCAGTAGCCTGAGGGGAGGGGGTAGCAATCAGCCCCAGCATTTT; CDR3 protein: CASSLRGGGSNQPQHF
clone size: -; J gene: TRBJ2-1; D gene: TRBD2; V gene: TRBV4-3; CDR3 DNA: TGCGCCAGCAGCCCAGCGGGGGCTACCTACAATGAGCAGTTCTTC; CDR3 protein: CASSPAGATYNEQFF
clone size: -; J gene: TRBJ2-5; D gene: -; V gene: TRBV9; CDR3 DNA: TGTGCCAGCAGCGTAGTGGGGGGGCTCGGAGAGACCCAGTACTTC; CDR3 protein: CASSVVGGLGETQYF
clone size: -; J gene: TRBJ2-2; D gene: TRBD1; V gene: TRBV6-1; CDR3 DNA: TGTGCCAGCAGTGAAGTCGGGACAGGGGGCTCCGGGGAGCTGTTTTTT; CDR3 protein: CASSEVGTGGSGELFF
clone size: once; J gene: TRBJ2-7; D gene: -; V gene: TRBV11-2; CDR3 DNA: TGTGCCAGCAGCTTAGGCCCTCGCGAGCAGTACTTC; CDR3 protein: CASSLGPREQYF
clone size: -; J gene: TRBJ2-7; D gene: TRBD1; V gene: TRBV6-6; CDR3 DNA: TGTGCCAGCAGTTACTCGAAGACAGGGGCAGGAGACGAGCAGTACTTC; CDR3 protein: CASSYSKTGAGDEQYF
clone size: -; J gene: TRBJ1-6; D gene: -; V gene: TRBV14; CDR3 DNA: TGTGCCAGCAGCCAAGTCCATTATTCACCCCTCCACTTT; CDR3 protein: CASSQVHYSPLHF
clone size: once; J gene: TRBJ1-2; D gene: -; V gene: TRBV5-4; CDR3 DNA: TGTGCCAGCAGACTGGAGGGCAGGGCCTATGGCTACACCTTC; CDR3 protein: CASRLEGRAYGYTF
clone size: -; J gene: TRBJ2-2; D gene: TRBD1; V gene: TRBV6-4; CDR3 DNA: TGTGCCAGCAGTGAACAGGGGGGAGACACCGGGGAGCTGTTTTTT; CDR3 protein: CASSEQGGDTGELFF
clone size: -; J gene: TRBJ2-3; D gene: -; V gene: TRBV5-1; CDR3 DNA: TGCGCCAGCAGCGCGGGGGACATGGCCAGCACAGATACGCAGTATTTT; CDR3 protein: CASSAGDMASTDTQYF
clone size: -; J gene: TRBJ2-7; D gene: -; V gene: TRBV7-8; CDR3 DNA: TGTGCCACTACTAGCAGTTCATACTACGAGCAGTACTTC; CDR3 protein: CATTSSSYYEQYF
clone size: -; J gene: TRBJ1-1; D gene: -; V gene: TRBV5-1; CDR3 DNA: TGCGCCTCCACCCCGGGACCCACGATGAACACTGAAGCTTTCTTT; CDR3 protein: CASTPGPTMNTEAFF
clone size: -; J gene: TRBJ2-3; D gene: -; V gene: TRBV19; CDR3 DNA: TGTGCCAGTAGTATGGGTTTTACCCTCCGAGGGGCAGATACGCAGTATTTT; CDR3 protein: CASSMGFTLRGADTQYF
clone size: -; J gene: TRBJ1-1; D gene: -; V gene: TRBV7-2; CDR3 DNA: TGTGCCAGCAGCACATACAGGGAGAACACTGAAGCTTTCTTT; CDR3 protein: CASSTYRENTEAFF
clone size: -; J gene: TRBJ2-5; D gene: -; V gene: TRBV7-2; CDR3 DNA: TGTGCCAGCAGCTTCGGGGGCGATTTTGGGACCCAGTACTTC; CDR3 protein: CASSFGGDFGTQYF
clone size: -; J gene: TRBJ2-3; D gene: TRBD1; V gene: TRBV9; CDR3 DNA: TGTGCCAGCAGCGCAGATGGGACAGGGTGGACGGATACGCAGTATTTT; CDR3 protein: CASSADGTGWTDTQYF
clone size: once; J gene: TRBJ1-1; D gene: -; V gene: TRBV11-2; CDR3 DNA: TGTGCCAGCAGCTTAGTTCGGGGATTGAACACTGAAGCTTTCTTT; CDR3 protein: CASSLVRGLNTEAFF
clone size: -; J gene: TRBJ2-4; D gene: TRBD1; V gene: TRBV2; CDR3 DNA: TGTGCCAGCACCTCCGGACAGGGATGGGACATTCAGTACTTC; CDR3 protein: CASTSGQGWDIQYF
clone size: -; J gene: TRBJ2-7; D gene: -; V gene: TRBV30; CDR3 DNA: TGTGCCTGGAGCGCCGCAGGGGCCTACGAGCAGTACTTC; CDR3 protein: CAWSAAGAYEQYF
clone size: -; J gene: TRBJ2-3; D gene: -; V gene: TRBV2; CDR3 DNA: TGTGCCAGCAGAGCAGACCCTAGCACAGATACGCAGTATTTT; CDR3 protein: CASRADPSTDTQYF
clone size: -; J gene: TRBJ2-1; D gene: TRBD2; V gene: TRBV2; CDR3 DNA: TGTGCCAGCAGTGAAGCGAGGTGGGGGGGGACGAATGAGCAGTTCTTC; CDR3 protein: CASSEARWGGTNEQFF
clone size: once; J gene: TRBJ1-2; D gene: -; V gene: TRBV29-1; CDR3 DNA: TGCAGCGTTTACGATATTAAACGGGAGGGCTACACCTTC; CDR3 protein: CSVYDIKREGYTF
clone size: -; J gene: TRBJ2-7; D gene: TRBD1; V gene: TRBV7-9; CDR3 DNA: TGTGCCAGCAGCTTAGGCGGGACAGGGAAAGGCTACGAGCAGTACTTC; CDR3 protein: CASSLGGTGKGYEQYF
clone size: few; J gene: TRBJ1-6; D gene: -; V gene: TRBV6-6; CDR3 DNA: TGTGCCAGCAGAACAGGGAATTCACCCCTCCACTTT; CDR3 protein: CASRTGNSPLHF
clone size: -; J gene: TRBJ1-5; D gene: -; V gene: TRBV7-9; CDR3 DNA: TGTGCCAGCAGCTTAGACGAGCGGAGCAATCAGCCCCAGCATTTT; CDR3 protein: CASSLDERSNQPQHF
clone size: -; J gene: TRBJ1-2; D gene: -; V gene: TRBV19; CDR3 DNA: TGTGCCAGTAGCCCCTTGCTGGCAGGCTATGGCTACACCTTC; CDR3 protein: CASSPLLAGYGYTF
clone size: -; J gene: TRBJ1-5; D gene: TRBD1; V gene: TRBV19; CDR3 DNA: TGTGCCAGTGAATCCTTCGGGACAGAGAATCAGCCCCAGCATTTT; CDR3 protein: CASESFGTENQPQHF
clone size: -; J gene: TRBJ2-3; D gene: TRBD2; V gene: TRBV9; CDR3 DNA: TGTGCCAGCAGCTTTAGCGGGGGAGGCACAGATACGCAGTATTTT; CDR3 protein: CASSFSGGGTDTQYF
clone size: once; J gene: TRBJ2-3; D gene: TRBD2; V gene: TRBV15; CDR3 DNA: TGTGCCACCAGCAGAAAATGGATAGCGGGGGCAGATACGCAGTATTTT; CDR3 protein: CATSRKWIAGADTQYF
clone size: -; J gene: TRBJ2-3; D gene: -; V gene: TRBV19; CDR3 DNA: TGTGCCAGTAGTATCTTCCGGGAGCGCACAGATACGCAGTATTTT; CDR3 protein: CASSIFRERTDTQYF
clone size: few; J gene: TRBJ1-2; D gene: TRBD1; V gene: TRBV27; CDR3 DNA: TGTGCCAGCAGCATGACAGGGTATGGCTACACCTTC; CDR3 protein: CASSMTGYGYTF
clone size: -; J gene: TRBJ1-1; D gene: -; V gene: TRBV19; CDR3 DNA: TGTGCCAGTAGTACCCTCACGGGGGCGGACACTGAAGCTTTCTTT; CDR3 protein: CASSTLTGADTEAFF
clone size: -; J gene: TRBJ2-7; D gene: TRBD2; V gene: TRBV10-3; CDR3 DNA: TGTGCCATCAGTGAAGGGGGTAGCGGGGACAACGAGCAGTACTTC; CDR3 protein: CAISEGGSGDNEQYF
clone size: -; J gene: TRBJ1-3; D gene: -; V gene: TRBV5-1; CDR3 DNA: TGCGCCAGCAGCCCGGGTTTCTCTGGAAACACCATATATTTT; CDR3 protein: CASSPGFSGNTIYF
clone size: -; J gene: TRBJ2-3; D gene: -; V gene: TRBV19; CDR3 DNA: TGTGCCAGTAGTATAGGGCAGGTCATAAGAGATACGCAGTATTTT; CDR3 protein: CASSIGQVIRDTQYF
clone size: once; J gene: TRBJ2-2; D gene: -; V gene: TRBV6-4; CDR3 DNA: TGTGCCACCCGGGCCGGTGCGTTAGTCGGGGAGCTGTTTTTT; CDR3 protein: CATRAGALVGELFF
clone size: -; J gene: TRBJ2-7; D gene: -; V gene: TRBV7-2; CDR3 DNA: TGTGCCAGCAGCTCCTCTGAGGCCTACGAGCAGTACTTC; CDR3 protein: CASSSSEAYEQYF
clone size: -; J gene: TRBJ2-3; D gene: -; V gene: TRBV6-6; CDR3 DNA: TGTGCCAGCAGTTACTCGGAGGCGAGAGGGGATACGCAGTATTTT; CDR3 protein: CASSYSEARGDTQYF
clone size: -; J gene: TRBJ1-5; D gene: -; V gene: TRBV15; CDR3 DNA: TGTGCCACCAGCAGGGAATTAGATCAGCCCCAGCATTTT; CDR3 protein: CATSRELDQPQHF
clone size: -; J gene: TRBJ1-6; D gene: TRBD1; V gene: TRBV30; CDR3 DNA: TGTGCCTGGAACGACAGGGGACAGTCACCCCTCCACTTT; CDR3 protein: CAWNDRGQSPLHF
clone size: -; J gene: TRBJ2-7; D gene: -; V gene: TRBV29-1; CDR3 DNA: TGCAGCGTAGCCCACAGGGTTACCTGCGAGCAGTACTTC; CDR3 protein: CSVAHRVTCEQYF
clone size: few; J gene: TRBJ2-1; D gene: -; V gene: TRBV6-5; CDR3 DNA: TGTGCCAGCAGTTACCGCAGGGACGGCGAATCGGGACAGTTCTTC; CDR3 protein: CASSYRRDGESGQFF
clone size: -; J gene: TRBJ1-1; D gene: -; V gene: TRBV7-3; CDR3 DNA: TGTGCCAGCAGTCTCTGGATGAACACTGAAGCTTTCTTT; CDR3 protein: CASSLWMNTEAFF
clone size: -; J gene: TRBJ1-3; D gene: -; V gene: TRBV7-9; CDR3 DNA: TGTGCCAGCAGCTTAGGAGGGCCAACCCAAGACACCATATATTTT; CDR3 protein: CASSLGGPTQDTIYF
clone size: -; J gene: TRBJ2-6; D gene: -; V gene: TRBV5-1; CDR3 DNA: TGCGCCAGCAGCTTGTTAGGACAGCCTCAATCTGGGGCCAACGTCCTGACTTTC; CDR3 protein: CASSLLGQPQSGANVLTF
clone size: -; J gene: TRBJ1-5; D gene: -; V gene: TRBV19; CDR3 DNA: TGTGCCAGTGCAAGGCACGAAGACAATCAGCCCCAGCATTTT; CDR3 protein: CASARHEDNQPQHF
clone size: -; J gene: TRBJ2-2; D gene: -; V gene: TRBV5-4; CDR3 DNA: TGTGCCAGCAGCTTGGAGCGGGCAGGGCACACCGGGGAGCTGTTTTTT; CDR3 protein: CASSLERAGHTGELFF
clone size: -; J gene: TRBJ2-7; D gene: -; V gene: TRBV5-6; CDR3 DNA: TGTGCCAGCAGCTATTTGGGGGAGCAGTACTTC; CDR3 protein: CASSYLGEQYF
clone size: once; J gene: TRBJ1-2; D gene: TRBD1; V gene: TRBV4-1; CDR3 DNA: TGCGCCAGCAGCCAAAGACAGGGTCTTGGCTCGGGCTACACCTTC; CDR3 protein: CASSQRQGLGSGYTF
clone size: -; J gene: TRBJ1-1; D gene: -; V gene: TRBV7-9; CDR3 DNA: TGTGCCAGCAGCTTAGCCTCGGGGGCGGACACTGAAGCTTTCTTT; CDR3 protein: CASSLASGADTEAFF
clone size: -; J gene: TRBJ2-7; D gene: -; V gene: TRBV5-1; CDR3 DNA: TGCGCCAGCAGCTTAACAGTGGACCACGAGCAGTACTTC; CDR3 protein: CASSLTVDHEQYF
clone size: -; J gene: TRBJ2-1; D gene: TRBD1; V gene: TRBV19; CDR3 DNA: TGTGCCAGTAGTGGGGACAGTTCGGTCCCCGAGCAGTTCTTC; CDR3 protein: CASSGDSSVPEQFF
clone size: -; J gene: TRBJ2-5; D gene: -; V gene: TRBV5-4; CDR3 DNA: TGTGCCAGCAGCACCGCCGGGGTCCCGGGGGAGACCCAGTACTTC; CDR3 protein: CASSTAGVPGETQYF
clone size: -; J gene: TRBJ2-2; D gene: TRBD2; V gene: TRBV6-5; CDR3 DNA: TGTGCCAGCAGTTCCACTCTAGCGGGGAAAACCGGGGAGCTGTTTTTT; CDR3 protein: CASSSTLAGKTGELFF
clone size: -; J gene: TRBJ2-7; D gene: -; V gene: TRBV18; CDR3 DNA: TGTGCCAGCTCACCACAACGACTCGAGGGGTTCGTCTACGAGCAGTACTTC; CDR3 protein: CASSPQRLEGFVYEQYF
clone size: -; J gene: TRBJ1-1; D gene: -; V gene: TRBV7-3; CDR3 DNA: TGTGCCAGCAGCTTATCTGGACCTAACACTGAAGCTTTCTTT; CDR3 protein: CASSLSGPNTEAFF